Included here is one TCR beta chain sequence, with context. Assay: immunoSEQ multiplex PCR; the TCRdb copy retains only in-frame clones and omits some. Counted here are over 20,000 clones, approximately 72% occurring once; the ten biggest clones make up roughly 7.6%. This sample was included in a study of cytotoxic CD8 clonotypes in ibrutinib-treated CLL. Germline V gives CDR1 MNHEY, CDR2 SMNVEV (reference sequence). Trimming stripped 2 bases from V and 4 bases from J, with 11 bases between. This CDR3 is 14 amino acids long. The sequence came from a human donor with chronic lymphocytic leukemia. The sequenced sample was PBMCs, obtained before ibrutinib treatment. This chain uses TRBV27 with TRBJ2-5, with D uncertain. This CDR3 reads CASSLDRWGETQYF. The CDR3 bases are TGTGCCAGCAGTTTAGATCGTTGGGGAGAGACCCAGTACTTC.